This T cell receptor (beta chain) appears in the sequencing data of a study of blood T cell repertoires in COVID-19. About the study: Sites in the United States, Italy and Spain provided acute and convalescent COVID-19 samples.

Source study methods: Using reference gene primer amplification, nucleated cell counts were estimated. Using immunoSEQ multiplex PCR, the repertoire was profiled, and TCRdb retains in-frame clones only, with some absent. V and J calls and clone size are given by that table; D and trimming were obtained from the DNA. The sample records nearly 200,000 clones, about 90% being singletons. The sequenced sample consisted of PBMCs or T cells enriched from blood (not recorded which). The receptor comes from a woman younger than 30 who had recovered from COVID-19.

The CDR3 DNA reads as TGTGCCAGCAGTTTATGGCTACGGGACAGGGAGAACACCGGGGAGCTGTTTTTT. It codes for CASSLWLRDRENTGELFF. The chain carries TRBV28 and TRBJ2-2, with 9 bases identical to TRBD1. Unmatched junction bases numbered 6, after V lost 0 bases and J lost 1 base. CDR3 size: 18 residues. The germline V gene encodes CDR1 MDHEN and CDR2 SYDVKM.